A single sample gave rise to the 2 T cell receptor beta chains below, sequenced in a study of T cell clonotyping in hematopoietic cell transplantation. Sequencing used immunoSEQ multiplex PCR; TCRdb keeps in-frame clones, though not all of them. The table shows about 16,000 clones, with around 90% occurring only once. The sample was peripheral blood mononuclear cells. These receptors were obtained from a man in his fifties or sixties in good health. Some clones in this sample may be carry-over from other donors' samples.

The chain employs TRBV28 and TRBJ2-7; D remains unclear. This CDR3 contains 13 residues. With 8 bases removed from V and 2 bases from J, the gap between germline ends came to 13 bases. Germline V CDR1 and CDR2: MDHEN, SYDVKM. CDR3 DNA sequence: TGTGCCAGCGGGAACCTGCCGACCTACGAGCAGTACTTC. It yields the protein CASGNLPTYEQYF.

This clone is a singleton in its sample. V is TRBV28 and J is TRBJ1-4, with TRBD1 matching over 9 bases. Germline V gene data show CDR1 as MDHEN and CDR2 as SYDVKM. This CDR3 contains 15 residues. Trimming cost V 5 bases and J 7 bases; bases outside gene matches: 8. The CDR3 nucleotides read TGTGCCAGCAGTCGACAGGGGGGTCGCGGTGAAAAACTGTTTTTT. Amino acids: CASSRQGGRGEKLFF.